Below, one TCR beta chain is given with its context. This sample stems from a study of blood T cells in healthy people across ages. The ends were cut back, 1 base at V and 5 bases at J, with 17 bases in the middle. Germline V gives CDR1 MGHRA, CDR2 YSYEKL. This CDR3 contains 17 residues. Sample-barcoded 5' priming and a J-beta primer mix drove a second PCR of roughly 7 to 11 cycles. A single record per CDR3 protein comes from TCRdb applying MiXCR to the 5' RACE reads. The top ten clones hold approximately 8.7% of a sample with roughly 560,000 distinct CDR3 sequences, around 24% of them seen once. A further study also used this sample, focusing on T cells of mothers and their children.

The TCR originated in a boy younger than 18 in good health. The sequenced material came from blood. The rearrangement joins TRBV4-1 to TRBJ1-4; possibly TRBD1 for D (5 bases). In nucleotides, the CDR3 is TGCGCCAGCAGCCAAGGCTGGGGGACCCGAGGCAATGAAAAACTGTTTTTT. This gives the protein CASSQGWGTRGNEKLFF.